These T cell receptor beta chains were read from a single sample in a study of breast tumors, draining lymph nodes, adjacent tissues. Using its own MiXCR run on the multiplex PCR reads, TCRdb lists one record per CDR3 protein. In the table there are approximately 88,000 distinct CDR3 sequences, approximately 28% of which are singletons. The sequencing input was axillary lymph node tissue. These receptors were obtained from a female donor with breast cancer. Some clones in this sample may be carry-over from other donors' samples. Each CDR3 is given without its conserved first and last residue.

j_call: TRBJ1-2; v_call: TRBV24-1; cdr3_aa: ATSLTQGGGYT
j_call: TRBJ1-4; v_call: TRBV7-2; cdr3_aa: ASSFRDPTNEKLF
j_call: TRBJ1-3; v_call: TRBV12-3/TRBV12-4; cdr3_aa: ASRPPRNSGNTIY
j_call: TRBJ2-1; v_call: TRBV5-1; cdr3_aa: ASSIRTSDSYNEQF
j_call: TRBJ2-3; v_call: TRBV6-2/TRBV6-3; cdr3_aa: ASREGATDTQY
j_call: TRBJ1-2; v_call: TRBV5-1; cdr3_aa: ASSLVFGAGGYNYGYT
j_call: TRBJ2-3; v_call: TRBV7-2; cdr3_aa: ASSLALRVVPRHSSSATDTQY
j_call: TRBJ2-2; v_call: TRBV5-8; cdr3_aa: ASSLDIQNTGELF
j_call: TRBJ2-5; v_call: TRBV3-1; cdr3_aa: ASSPNFGRGLRSETQY
j_call: TRBJ1-5; v_call: TRBV20-1; cdr3_aa: SAAGQPGQPQH
j_call: TRBJ2-7; v_call: TRBV6-6; cdr3_aa: ASSHSPGGLETAEQY
j_call: TRBJ2-1; v_call: TRBV3-1; cdr3_aa: ASSHLAGGGDEQF
j_call: TRBJ1-5; v_call: TRBV2; cdr3_aa: ASSLSGGRQPQH